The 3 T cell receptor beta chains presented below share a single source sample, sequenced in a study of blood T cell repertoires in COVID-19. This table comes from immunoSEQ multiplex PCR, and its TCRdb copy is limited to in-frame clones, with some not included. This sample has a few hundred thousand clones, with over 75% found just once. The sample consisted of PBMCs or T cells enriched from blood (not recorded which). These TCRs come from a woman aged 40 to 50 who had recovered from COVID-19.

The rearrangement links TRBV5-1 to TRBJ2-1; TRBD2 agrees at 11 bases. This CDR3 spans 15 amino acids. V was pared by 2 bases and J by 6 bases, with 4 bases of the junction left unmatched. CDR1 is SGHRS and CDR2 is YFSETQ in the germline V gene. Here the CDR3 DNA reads TGCGCCAGCAGCTTACTAGCGGGAGAGGGCAATGAGCAGTTCTTC. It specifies CASSLLAGEGNEQFF.

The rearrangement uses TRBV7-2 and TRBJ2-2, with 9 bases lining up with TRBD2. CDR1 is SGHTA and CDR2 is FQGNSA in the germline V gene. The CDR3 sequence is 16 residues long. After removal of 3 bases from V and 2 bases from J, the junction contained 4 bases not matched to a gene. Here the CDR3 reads CASSLPAGGNTGELFF. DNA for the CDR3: TGTGCCAGCAGCTTGCCAGCGGGAGGTAACACCGGGGAGCTGTTTTTT. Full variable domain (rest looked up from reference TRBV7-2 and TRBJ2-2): GAGVSQSPSNKVTEKGKDVELRCDPISGHTALYWYRQSLGQGLEFLIYFQGNSAPDKSGLPSDRFSAERTGGSVSTLTIQRTQQEDSAVYLCASSLPAGGNTGELFFGEGSRLTVL.

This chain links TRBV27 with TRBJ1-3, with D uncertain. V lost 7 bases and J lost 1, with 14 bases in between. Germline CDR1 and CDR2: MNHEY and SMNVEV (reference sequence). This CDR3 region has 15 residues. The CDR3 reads CASTAERWSGNTIYF. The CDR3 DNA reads TGTGCCAGCACAGCGGAGAGGTGGTCTGGAAACACCATATATTTT.